A single sample is the source of the 29 T cell receptor beta chains below, sequenced in a study of cytomegalovirus exposure and HLA in healthy donors. Use of 60 Vbeta and 13 Jbeta primers characterized the PCR. Assay: immunoSEQ multiplex PCR; the TCRdb copy retains only in-frame clones and omits some. The table lists 55,000 to 65,000 clones. Sequencing used PBMCs. Source of these receptors: a young woman in good health and CMV-seronegative.

V gene TRBV12-5 combines with J gene TRBJ2-3, with a possible D match to TRBD1 (5 bases). V gave up 0 bases and J gave up 11 bases, with 6 bases separating them. This CDR3 region has 11 residues. Per germline, CDR1 LGHNT and CDR2 FRNRAP. CDR3 nucleotides: TGTGCTAGTGGTTTGGTACAGGAGCAGTATTTT. Its translation is CASGLVQEQYF. Based on the CDR3 plus reference TRBV12-5 and TRBJ2-3, the full variable domain is DARVTQTPRHKVTEMGQEVTMRCQPILGHNTVFWYRQTMMQGLELLAYFRNRAPLDDSGMPKDRFSAEMPDATLATLKIQPSEPRDSAVYFCASGLVQEQYFGPGTRLTVL.

The chain uses TRBV27 and TRBJ2-7; D is perhaps TRBD1 (6 bases). CDR1 is MNHEY and CDR2 is SMNVEV in the germline V gene (reference sequence). The CDR3 length is 15 residues. V was cut by 7 bases and J by 0 bases, with 16 bases left in between. The CDR3 DNA is TGTGCCAGCACCCCCGTGGCAGGGGCCTCCTACGAGCAGTACTTC. Translated: CASTPVAGASYEQYF.

The chain joins TRBV15 to TRBJ1-5; D remains unclear. This CDR3 spans 15 amino acids. The ends were cut back, 0 bases at V and 0 bases at J, with 6 bases in the middle. The V gene's germline CDR1 is LNHNV and CDR2 YYDKDF (reference sequence). In nucleotides, the CDR3 is TGTGCCACCAGCAGAGACAGGATTAGCAATCAGCCCCAGCATTTT. Residues: CATSRDRISNQPQHF.

V and J are TRBV7-2 and TRBJ1-5; D remains unclear. The length of the CDR3 is 16 residues. Trimming left V 0 bases short and J 3 bases short, with 12 bases between. Germline CDR1 reads SGHTA; CDR2 reads FQGNSA. The DNA of the CDR3 is TGTGCCAGCAGCTTAGCTTCCACAGTTTTCAATCAGCCCCAGCATTTT. Translation gives CASSLASTVFNQPQHF.

For the CDR3, the DNA is TGTGCCAGCAGCTTAGAGGCTAGCGGGTGGGCGGGGTTCTTC. This sequence encodes CASSLEASGWAGFF. The rearrangement links TRBV11-2 to TRBJ2-1, with 8 positions matching TRBD2. This CDR3 is 14 amino acids long. J was trimmed by 15 bases and V by 0 bases; bases with no gene match: 10. CDR1 is SGHAT, CDR2 FQNNGV, per germline.

The V and J genes are TRBV30 and TRBJ1-6; D unclear. Germline V gives CDR1 GTSNPN, CDR2 SVGIG (reference sequence). The V gene lost 3 bases and the J gene lost 6 bases, with 9 bases spanning the gap. The CDR3 totals 13 residues. CDR3 residues: CAWRTVRNSPLHF. Written as DNA, the CDR3 is TGTGCCTGGAGAACAGTTCGTAATTCACCCCTCCACTTT. Combining the CDR3 with reference TRBV30 and TRBJ1-6 gives the whole variable domain SQTIHQWPATLVQPVGSPLSLECTVEGTSNPNLYWYRQAAGRGLQLLFYSVGIGQISSEVPQNLSASRPQDRQFILSSKKLLLSDSGFYLCAWRTVRNSPLHFGNGTRLTVT.

V usage is TRBV10-1 and J usage is TRBJ2-2, with D tentatively TRBD2 (6 bases). The CDR3 extends over 13 amino acids. Trimming shortened V by 5 bases and J by 3 bases, and 7 bases separated the two germline ends. Germline V gene sequence: CDR1 WNHNN, CDR2 SYGVQD (reference sequence). The CDR3 bases are TGCGCCAGCAGTTCGGGGGACACCGGGGAGCTGTTTTTT. It yields the protein CASSSGDTGELFF.

CDR3 region: CASSDTFSGQGEGRGYTF. DNA of the CDR3: TGTGCCAGCAGCGACACTTTTTCGGGACAGGGTGAGGGACGTGGCTACACCTTC. The genes are TRBV25-1 and TRBJ1-2, with 9 bases fitting TRBD1. With V trimmed by 6 bases and J by 7 bases, 21 bases remained unmatched. Germline V lookup: CDR1 MGHDK, CDR2 SYGVNS. The CDR3 has 18 amino acids.

Worth noting for this clone: The junction departs from germline at one end; a sequencing error may be responsible. V and J are TRBV18 and TRBJ1-5, with TRBD1 matching 7 bases. This CDR3 comprises 16 residues. Germline V gives CDR1 KGHSH, CDR2 LQKENI. CDR3 nucleotides: TGTGCCAGCGCACCCGGTATCGACAGGGGCAATCAGCCCCAGCATTTT. Amino acid sequence: CASAPGIDRGNQPQHF.

The V call is TRBV30, the J call TRBJ2-7, with TRBD2 matching 7 bases. CDR3 length: 15 residues. The germline V gene encodes CDR1 GTSNPN and CDR2 SVGIG (reference sequence). V lost 0 bases to trimming and J lost 4 bases; unmatched junction nucleotides: 9. For the CDR3, the DNA is TGTGCCTGGAGTGTGGAGCGGGAACGAGTGTACGAGCAGTACTTC. It codes for CAWSVERERVYEQYF. The entire variable domain, with the rest obtained from reference TRBV30 and TRBJ2-7, is as follows: SQTIHQWPATLVQPVGSPLSLECTVEGTSNPNLYWYRQAAGRGLQLLFYSVGIGQISSEVPQNLSASRPQDRQFILSSKKLLLSDSGFYLCAWSVERERVYEQYFGPGTRLTVT.

The rearrangement links TRBV11-2 to TRBJ2-7; 7 bases line up with TRBD2. The CDR3 consists of 16 residues. Trimming at V came to 1 base and at J to 5 bases, leaving 11 bases not matched to a gene. Germline CDR1 reads SGHAT; CDR2 reads FQNNGV. The CDR3: CASSLVGFAGVHEQYF. The CDR3 region has the DNA TGTGCCAGCAGCTTAGTAGGCTTCGCGGGAGTCCACGAGCAGTACTTC.

The J gene is TRBJ2-7, the V gene TRBV6-1, with 7 bases identical to TRBD2. Germline V gene data show CDR1 as MNHNS and CDR2 as SASEGT. The CDR3 sequence is 14 residues long. The V gene end was trimmed by 7 bases and the J gene end by 0 bases; junction bases not matched to a gene: 6. The CDR3 bases are TGTGCCAGCAACGGGGGGACGCTCTCCTACGAGCAGTACTTC. This encodes CASNGGTLSYEQYF.

The chain is built from TRBV4-2 and TRBJ2-7; maybe TRBD2 (6 bases). Trimming took 0 bases from V and 7 from J, leaving 19 bases between them. The CDR3 is made up of 16 amino acids. CDR1 and CDR2 from the germline V gene are LGHNA and YNFKEQ. CDR3 nucleotides: TGTGCCAGCAGCCAAGAGGGAGGCAGGGACGGGAGAGAGCAGTACTTC. This gives the protein CASSQEGGRDGREQYF.

The V gene is TRBV6-1, the J gene TRBJ2-7; D remains ambiguous. CDR3 length: 14 amino acids. Trimming shortened V by 8 bases and J by 1 base, and 15 bases separated the two germline ends. Per germline, CDR1 MNHNS and CDR2 SASEGT. The CDR3 spells CASELDGSSYEQYF. The CDR3 bases are TGTGCCAGCGAGCTTGATGGTAGTTCCTACGAGCAGTACTTC.

The chain couples TRBV2 to TRBJ2-7; 16 nucleotides agree with TRBD2. Germline V CDR1 and CDR2: SNHLY, FYNNEI. The CDR3 has 16 residues. V lost 4 bases and J lost 10; bases outside the gene matches: 10. CDR3 loop: CASSGGTSGRAVTQYF. The CDR3, as DNA: TGTGCCAGCAGTGGAGGGACTAGCGGGAGGGCCGTTACTCAGTACTTC.

The chain couples TRBV29-1 to TRBJ1-1; TRBD1 aligns across 8 bases. Trimming removed 7 bases from V and 1 base from J; junction bases left unmatched: 8. CDR3 length: 14 amino acids. Germline V CDR1 and CDR2: SQVTM, ANQGSEA. The CDR3 loop is CSARTGPSNTEAFF. The CDR3 DNA is TGCAGCGCCCGGACAGGGCCCTCGAACACTGAAGCTTTCTTT.

The rearrangement links TRBV6-1 to TRBJ2-3; 9 nucleotides match TRBD2. CDR1 is MNHNS and CDR2 is SASEGT in the germline V gene. The CDR3 covers 15 residues. V gave up 1 base and J gave up 2 bases; unmatched junction bases: 1. The CDR3 loop reads CASSEGLADTDTQYF. The CDR3 bases are TGTGCCAGCAGTGAAGGACTAGCGGACACAGATACGCAGTATTTT.

The chain links TRBV2 to TRBJ2-7; weak D call: TRBD2 (5 bases). V gave up 3 bases and J gave up 0 bases, with 9 bases separating them. CDR1 and CDR2 from the germline V gene are SNHLY and FYNNEI. This CDR3 contains 14 residues. The CDR3 sequence is CASSEEVHSYEQYF. CDR3 coding DNA: TGTGCCAGCAGTGAGGAGGTCCACTCCTACGAGCAGTACTTC.

The chain couples TRBV4-1 to TRBJ1-2, with TRBD1 matching over 7 bases. Germline V gene lookup returns CDR1 MGHRA and CDR2 YSYEKL. V lost 0 bases and J lost 4; bases outside the gene matches: 5. This CDR3 comprises 15 residues. In DNA, the CDR3 is TGCGCCAGCAGCCAAGACTCGGGACAGATCTATGGCTACACCTTC. Its protein product is CASSQDSGQIYGYTF.

The rearrangement uses TRBV28 and TRBJ2-5, with 12 bases aligning to TRBD1. CDR1 MDHEN and CDR2 SYDVKM come from the germline V gene. This CDR3 comprises 16 residues. The J segment lost 2 bases and the V segment lost 5 bases, leaving 6 bases of the junction unmatched. The CDR3 nucleotides are TGTGCCAGCAGTGCCCGGGACAGGGGGCTTCAAGAGACCCAGTACTTC. This encodes CASSARDRGLQETQYF. Complete variable domain (other parts from reference TRBV28 and TRBJ2-5): DVKVTQSSRYLVKRTGEKVFLECVQDMDHENMFWYRQDPGLGLRLIYFSYDVKMKEKGDIPEGYSVSREKKERFSLILESASTNQTSMYLCASSARDRGLQETQYFGPGTRLLVL.

The rearrangement joins TRBV25-1 to TRBJ2-7, with TRBD1 matching 8 bases. Germline trimming cut 3 bases from V and 0 bases from J; bases unmatched to any gene: 10. The CDR3 totals 17 residues. CDR1 and CDR2 from the germline V gene are MGHDK and SYGVNS. The chain's CDR3 is CASSDGQGKSFSYEQYF. The DNA for the CDR3 is TGTGCCAGCAGTGACGGACAGGGAAAATCTTTCTCCTACGAGCAGTACTTC.

This chain joins TRBV9 and TRBJ1-2; D is unclear. V was pared by 2 bases and J by 8 bases, with 10 bases between. Germline loops: CDR1 SGDLS, CDR2 YYNGEE. CDR3 length: 12 residues. The CDR3 DNA follows: TGTGCCAGCAGCGTGGGCTCAAAGGGCTACACCTTC. Residues: CASSVGSKGYTF.

This rearrangement joins TRBV27 to TRBJ1-5, with no clear D. This CDR3 is 14 amino acids long. V lost 3 bases, J lost 2 bases, and 8 bases lay in between. Germline V gene lookup returns CDR1 MNHEY and CDR2 SMNVEV (reference sequence). CDR3 sequence reads: CASSFWGGNQPQHF. As DNA, the CDR3 is TGTGCCAGCAGTTTTTGGGGAGGCAATCAGCCCCAGCATTTT.

The chain joins TRBV9 to TRBJ1-4, with 7 bases matching TRBD1. Germline V gene sequence: CDR1 SGDLS, CDR2 YYNGEE. This CDR3 contains 15 residues. V lost 3 bases to trimming and J lost 5 bases; unmatched junction nucleotides: 7. CDR3 sequence: CASSDHGTVNEKLFF. The CDR3 coding sequence is TGTGCCAGCAGCGACCACGGGACAGTGAATGAAAAACTGTTTTTT.

The CDR3 sequence is CASRTGTGRTGELFF. For the CDR3, the DNA is TGTGCCAGCAGAACCGGGACAGGGCGTACCGGGGAGCTGTTTTTT. The gene calls are TRBV7-3 and TRBJ2-2; 9 bases line up with TRBD1. With V trimmed by 6 bases and J by 5 bases, 7 bases remained unmatched. Germline V CDR1 and CDR2: SGHTA, FQGTGA. The CDR3 has 15 amino acids. Filled out from reference TRBV7-3 and TRBJ2-2, the complete variable domain reads GAGVSQTPSNKVTEKGKYVELRCDPISGHTALYWYRQSLGQGPEFLIYFQGTGAADDSGLPNDRFFAVRPEGSVSTLKIQRTERGDSAVYLCASRTGTGRTGELFFGEGSRLTVL.

The chain combines TRBV10-1 with TRBJ2-7, with a possible D match to TRBD1 (6 bases). V lost 2 bases and J lost 3, with 14 bases in between. The CDR3 length is 15 residues. Germline CDR1 and CDR2: WNHNN and SYGVQD (reference sequence). The CDR3 is CASSEGPRGIYEQYF. The CDR3, as DNA: TGCGCCAGCAGTGAGGGGCCAAGGGGGATCTACGAGCAGTACTTC.

The V gene is TRBV19, the J gene TRBJ1-5, with D possibly TRBD1 on 5 matching bases. Trimming took off 5 bases at V and 3 bases at J, with 14 bases between the two ends. The CDR3 totals 15 residues. Germline-derived CDR1 and CDR2 are LNHDA and SQIVND (reference sequence). The DNA of the CDR3 is TGTGCCAGTAGTGCAAACCGACAGCACAATCAGCCCCAGCATTTT. Protein: CASSANRQHNQPQHF.

The chain is built from TRBV9 and TRBJ1-1; D remains unclear. Germline lookup yields CDR1 SGDLS and CDR2 YYNGEE. Trimming removed 4 bases at V and 5 bases at J, with 18 bases between. The CDR3 has 15 amino acids. The CDR3 DNA reads TGTGCCAGCAGCACATCCGGGAAAGGAGGGACTGAAGCTTTCTTT. As protein: CASSTSGKGGTEAFF.

V is TRBV12-2 and J is TRBJ1-1; no DNA check was done on the table's D call, TRBD1. TRBV12-2 is termed a pseudogene. CDR3 length equals 16 residues. The CDR3 here is CASRSLHVGQGGWAFF. The CDR3 bases are TGTGCAAGTCGCTCCCTTCACGTCGGACAGGGTGGATGGGCTTTCTTT.